The next 10 T cell receptor beta chains were all read from a single sample in a study of T cells in Graves' hyperthyroidism and ophthalmopathy. RNA transcripts gave rise to amplified TCR beta CDR3 regions. The TCR CDR3 first-round RT-PCR relied on the HTBI primer set. TCRdb reanalysed the multiplex PCR reads using MiXCR and keeps one entry per CDR3 protein. This sample has about half a million distinct CDR3 sequences, with roughly 22% found just once. The sample taken for sequencing was blood. The receptors shown here come from a woman in her sixties or seventies with Graves' ophthalmopathy.

The rearrangement uses TRBV6-1 and TRBJ2-3, with D perhaps TRBD2 (6 bases). The V end was cut by 7 bases, the J end by 0 bases, with 17 bases between. Germline CDR1 is MNHNS and CDR2 is SASEGT. The CDR3 runs 16 residues. The chain's CDR3 is CASNARAGTSTDTQYF. Here the CDR3 DNA reads TGTGCCAGCAATGCCAGGGCGGGAACTAGCACAGATACGCAGTATTTT.

About this clonotype itself: A read error is possible here, since a much larger clone lies one base away. The genes are TRBV2 and TRBJ1-4; 8 positions agree with TRBD1. V was clipped by 11 bases and J by 7 bases; unmatched bases: 15. The CDR3 sequence is 15 residues long. From germline, CDR1 is SNHLY and CDR2 FYNNEI. CDR3 bases: TGTGCCTGCACCATCCGACAGGGGACGGGTGAAAAACTGTTTTTT. Protein sequence: CACTIRQGTGEKLFF.

V is TRBV10-2 and J is TRBJ1-4; D unclear. The CDR3 runs 13 residues. Germline V CDR1 and CDR2: WSHSY, SAAADI. Trimming stripped 3 bases from V and 7 bases from J, with 9 bases between. CDR3 in DNA: TGCGCCAGCAGTGAATTGGCAGTTGAAAAACTGTTTTTT. Its protein product is CASSELAVEKLFF.

This clonotype has at least ten counts. This chain joins TRBV11-2 and TRBJ1-2, with D tentatively TRBD1 (5 bases). The CDR3 spans 15 residues. Germline CDR1 SGHAT, CDR2 FQNNGV. Trimming shortened V by 1 base and J by 1 base, and 10 bases separated the two germline ends. CDR3 DNA: TGTGCCAGCAGCTTAGGGGAGGGGATTAACTATGGCTACACCTTC. Encoded protein: CASSLGEGINYGYTF.

Only a few counts were recorded for this clonotype. V usage is TRBV5-1 and J usage is TRBJ1-1; 8 bases are shared with TRBD1. V was pared by 6 bases and J by 6 bases, with 13 bases of the junction left unmatched. Looked up from germline, CDR1 is SGHRS and CDR2 is YFSETQ. This CDR3 is built from 15 residues. CDR3 in DNA: TGCGCCAGCAACCCCCGGACAGGGTGGGTCGCTGAAGCTTTCTTT. Its translation: CASNPRTGWVAEAFF.

The chain combines TRBV3-1 with TRBJ1-1; D is possibly TRBD1 (6 bases). Trimming shortened V by 3 bases and J by 5 bases, and 13 bases separated the two germline ends. CDR1 is LGHDT and CDR2 is YNNKEL in the germline V gene (reference sequence). CDR3 length equals 14 residues. The CDR3 region has the DNA TGTGCCAGCAGCCAGCAACTCCAGGGGACTGAAGCTTTCTTT. Translated: CASSQQLQGTEAFF.

Regarding this clonotype: This may arise from a read error, as a much more abundant clone is one base away. The rearrangement uses TRBV11-2 and TRBJ2-1; D unclear. CDR3 length: 13 amino acids. The ends were cut back, 5 bases at V and 7 bases at J, with 12 bases in the middle. From germline, CDR1 is SGHAT and CDR2 FQNNGV. The CDR3 loop is CASSPNRINEQFF. CDR3 DNA sequence: TGTGCCAGCAGCCCCAACCGGATTAATGAGCAGTTCTTC.

This clonotype was recorded a few times. The V and J genes are TRBV20-1 and TRBJ2-7; 8 bases map to TRBD1. The CDR3 is 12 residues long. Germline CDR1 reads DFQATT; CDR2 reads SNEGSKA (reference sequence). Trimming cost V 3 bases and J 3 bases; bases outside gene matches: 1. CDR3: CSARDRVYEQYF. The CDR3 region has the DNA TGCAGTGCTAGGGACAGGGTCTACGAGCAGTACTTC.

This sequence joins TRBV6-2 or TRBV6-3 and TRBJ2-1; 10 nucleotides line up with TRBD2. The germline CDR1 and CDR2 sequences are MNHEY and SVGEGT. The CDR3 is 14 amino acids. Trimming cost V 5 bases and J 9 bases; bases outside gene matches: 7. As DNA, the CDR3 is TGTGCCAGCAGTCCCCTAGCGGGAGTAGGTGAGCAGTTCTTC. Translation: CASSPLAGVGEQFF.

This sequence joins TRBV5-1 and TRBJ2-7; D remains ambiguous. V shed 0 bases and J shed 0 bases, with 7 bases lying between them. This CDR3 is built from 14 residues. CDR1 and CDR2 (germline): SGHRS, YFSETQ. Here the CDR3 reads CASSLDTFSYEQYF. The CDR3 DNA follows: TGCGCCAGCAGCTTGGACACCTTCTCCTACGAGCAGTACTTC. Using reference TRBV5-1 and TRBJ2-7 for the parts outside the CDR3, the full variable domain is KAGVTQTPRYLIKTRGQQVTLSCSPISGHRSVSWYQQTPGQGLQFLFEYFSETQRNKGNFPGRFSGRQFSNSRSEMNVSTLELGDSALYLCASSLDTFSYEQYFGPGTRLTVT.